This TCR beta chain was identified during a study of graft-versus-host responses after intestinal transplantation. Study details: Multivisceral, liver-intestinal, or isolated intestinal transplants were performed in recipients.

The study's findings and limits: Graft-versus-host to host-versus-graft clonal ratios in allografts were high in patients with graft-donor T cell macrochimerism. GvH clones occurred in recipient marrow; some first appeared in ileum or blood.

A note on this clone: Its antigen is still unknown.

V lost 1 base to trimming and J lost 0 bases, with 9 bases between them. In germline, CDR1 is SGHVS, CDR2 FQNEAQ. The CDR3 contains 15 residues. TCRdb's table, derived via immunoSEQ multiplex PCR, lists solely in-frame clones and lacks some. Of more than 55,000 clones detected, about 90% appear once; the ten largest clones hold roughly 1.5%. The chain links TRBV7-8 to TRBJ1-1; perhaps TRBD1 as D (5 bases). The specimen comprised PBMCs, sampled 26 days after transplant. This clonotype was sampled from a human patient who received an intestinal transplant, so some T cells may come from the graft donor. The CDR3 is CASSLEDTMNTEAFF. As DNA, the CDR3 is TGTGCCAGCAGCTTAGAGGACACTATGAACACTGAAGCTTTCTTT.